Sequencing of this TCR beta chain was carried out in a study of T cells expressing NK-cell markers. Study-level results: These same clonotypes (in four donors) also led the CD3+CD56-NKG2C+ fraction.

This CDR3 has 15 residues. Germline V gene sequence: CDR1 KGHDR, CDR2 SFDVKD. As regards this clonotype: Its antigen remains unknown.

TCRdb reprocessed the 5' RACE reads, keeping one entry per CDR3 protein, no DNA. The sample has 500,000 or so distinct CDR3 sequences; the top ten hold about 3.6%. The J gene is TRBJ1-4, the V gene TRBV24-1; the D call from TCRdb, TRBD1, cannot be confirmed without DNA. The TCR comes from a young man in good health. Material for sequencing was blood T cells: a sorted CD56 or NKG2C T cell subset, CD4+ or CD8+ T cells, or bulk PBMC T cells (not recorded which). CDR3 loop: CATSDSAGAGEKLFF.